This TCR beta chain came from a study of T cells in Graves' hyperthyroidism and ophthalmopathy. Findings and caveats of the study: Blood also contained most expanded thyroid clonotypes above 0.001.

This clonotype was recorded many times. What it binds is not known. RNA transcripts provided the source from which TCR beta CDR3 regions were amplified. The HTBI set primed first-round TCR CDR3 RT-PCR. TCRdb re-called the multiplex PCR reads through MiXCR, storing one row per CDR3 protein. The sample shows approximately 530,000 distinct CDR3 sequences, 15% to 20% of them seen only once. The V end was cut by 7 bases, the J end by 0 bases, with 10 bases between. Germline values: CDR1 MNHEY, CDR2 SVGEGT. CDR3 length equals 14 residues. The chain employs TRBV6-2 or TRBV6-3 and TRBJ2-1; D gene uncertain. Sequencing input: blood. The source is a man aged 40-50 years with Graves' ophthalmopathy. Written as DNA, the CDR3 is TGTGCCAGCATTGGGGTGAGCTCCTACAATGAGCAGTTCTTC. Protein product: CASIGVSSYNEQFF.